This TCR beta chain was sequenced during a study of shared clonotypes between healthy human individuals (TCRdb year 2020). Study-level background: The cohort included three men and a couple of women between 18 and 49 years of age. For each donor, three plates each were used for CD4 naive and CD4 memory, two plates were used for CD8 naive, and one plate was used for CD8 memory. To estimate repertoire size and how much clonotype sharing occurs between individuals, the study deeply sequenced the blood TCR repertoires of 4 to 6 healthy adults. Different laboratories and diverse techniques were used to prepare libraries and sequence TCR repertoires, to increase sequencing depth and limit assay-specific biases. Each donor's leukapheresis produced roughly between about 0.85 and 10 billion PBMCs. Study-wide conclusions, independent of this receptor: Because the study included only a small number of donors, the genetic and exposure-history diversity represented was limited. Sampling was restricted to blood, and TCR repertoires in tissue are likely to differ from TCR repertoires in blood. Sharing across a few donors was observed for around 5% of naive CD4, over 3% of naive CD8, 2.3% of memory CD4, and around 0.4% of memory CD8 clonotypes. Naive subsets generally had larger estimated clonotype richness than memory subsets. Pairwise subsampling indicated that sequencing depth was expected to affect the degree of clonotype sharing among donors. Incomplete sequencing was indicated by rarefaction of sorted-subset datasets, despite the large sequencing depth. Compared with non-shared clonotypes, the clonotypes found in all four sorted-subset donors had higher generation probabilities.

In the germline V gene, CDR1 corresponds to SGHVS and CDR2 to FNYEAQ. Unmatched junction bases come to 11, with V trimmed by 5 bases and J by 2 bases. The CDR3 spans 18 residues, from the cysteine through the phenylalanine. Only CDR3 DNA is held: 54 bases, read in frame from base 1. Using the deep immunoSEQ assay, TCR CDR3 regions were amplified from genomic DNA by multiplex PCR. Genomic DNA extracted from each cell subset was distributed evenly over all wells of several immunoSEQ 96-well plates, and each plate served as one replicate. For sorted subsets, roughly 0.2 ug genomic DNA, equal to 25,000 to 35,000 T cell genomes, was loaded into each replicate PCR. Purified libraries were quantified with a Qubit 3.0 fluorometer, sized on a Bioanalyzer 2100, and re-quantified with the KAPA Library Quantification kit. Every immunoSEQ 96-well plate was sequenced on a dedicated single-read 150-cycle Illumina NextSeq 550 flow cell. Per the source publication's procedure: Because the immunoSEQ output included only junctional sequences and no quality scores, the filtering could not be the same as the filtering used for full-length reads. To assign V/J genes and CDR3, sequences were annotated using PyIR, a Python wrapper for IgBLAST v1.9, with IMGT germline references. Reads were filtered out if the reads had weak V/J assignments (E-value above 1e-6), no CDR3, stop codons, out-of-frame junctions, or ambiguous translated residues. V3J clonotypes were defined as sequences sharing an identical inferred V gene, J gene, and CDR3 amino acid sequence. Percentage overlap between repertoires was calculated by dividing the number of shared unique clonotypes by the size of the smaller repertoire. Repertoire richness was assessed with RTK rarefaction, the Chao1 estimator, and Recon v2.1 estimates of unobserved clonotypes. Generation probabilities for all TCRbeta clonotypes obtained by the gDNA method from several donors were computed using OLGA. TCRdb took over this immuneACCESS table, retaining in-frame rearrangements with V and J assigned. Such tables are incomplete; in checked studies, under half of the missing clones stem from an unresolved V gene, and the remainder is unexplained. The D gene and trimming were derived from the DNA, and the V and J assignments and clone size from that table. For this sample there are millions of clones; approximately 90% appear just once. Clones ranked in the top ten supply around 0.15% of the sample.

Healthy HIV-negative adults with no recently reported acute infections or vaccinations were included as donors. Only Caucasian adults living in Nashville, Tennessee, USA were represented among the donors. Magnetic negative selection was used to enrich CD4+ T cells, after which naive cells were positively selected on CD45RA and the negative fraction became the memory subset. After blood collection by leukapheresis, PBMCs were isolated using Ficoll-Histopaque density gradient centrifugation and then cryopreserved in the vapor phase of liquid nitrogen. Purity and quantity of every magnetically sorted T cell population were checked by analytical flow cytometry. Genomic DNA was isolated from every sorted fraction and measured by UV absorbance on a Nanodrop 2000c. A word on this clone: Which antigen it targets is not known. Base qualities were left out, and no much larger clone turns up one base away.

The chain is encoded by TRBV7-6 joined to TRBJ2-5; 13 of the junction bases match TRBD2. The origin of this receptor is a man aged 18 to 29 in good health. The specimen sequenced was naive CD4+ T cells sorted from blood. The cell subset or site label of this sample denotes: CD45RA+ positively selected. The DNA sequence is as follows: TGTGCCAGCAGCACTCGGACTAGCGGGGGCCTCACACAAGAGACCCAGTACTTC. Translation gives CASSTRTSGGLTQETQYF.